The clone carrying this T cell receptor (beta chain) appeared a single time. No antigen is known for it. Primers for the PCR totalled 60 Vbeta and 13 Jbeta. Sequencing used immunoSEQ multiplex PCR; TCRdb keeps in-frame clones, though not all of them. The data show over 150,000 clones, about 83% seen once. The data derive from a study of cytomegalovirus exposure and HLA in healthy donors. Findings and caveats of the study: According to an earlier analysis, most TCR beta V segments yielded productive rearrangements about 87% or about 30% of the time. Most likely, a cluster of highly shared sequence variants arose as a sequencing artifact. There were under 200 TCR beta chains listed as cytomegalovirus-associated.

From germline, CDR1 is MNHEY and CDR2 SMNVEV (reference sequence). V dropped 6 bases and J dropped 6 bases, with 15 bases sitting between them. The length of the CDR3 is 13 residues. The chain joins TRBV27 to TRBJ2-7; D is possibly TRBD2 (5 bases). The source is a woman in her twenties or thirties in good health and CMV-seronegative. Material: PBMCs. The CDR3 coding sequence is TGTGCCAGCAGCAACCCCGGGGTTAGCGAGCAGTACTTC. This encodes CASSNPGVSEQYF.